The 18 T cell receptor beta chains listed next were all sequenced from one sample in a study of cytomegalovirus exposure and HLA in healthy donors. Libraries were prepared by immunoSEQ multiplex PCR; TCRdb keeps only in-frame clonotypes and omits some of them. This sample carries about 200,000 clones, roughly 85% of them seen once, and the ten largest clones take roughly 6%. Sequenced input: PBMCs. The receptors here all came from a young woman in good health and CMV-seronegative.

The J gene is TRBJ1-2, the V gene TRBV25-1, with D unclear. Trimming took off 11 bases at V and 8 bases at J, with 21 bases between the two ends. Germline V CDR1 and CDR2: MGHDK, SYGVNS. The CDR3 is made up of 13 amino acids. CDR3 nucleotides: TGTGCCTCATTCTCAGGTGGTTTCTTAGGCTACACCTTC. Its protein is CASFSGGFLGYTF.

The chain links TRBV5-1 to TRBJ1-2; D is ambiguous. Germline values: CDR1 SGHRS, CDR2 YFSETQ. The CDR3 has 18 amino acids. V lost 5 bases and J lost 2, with 25 bases in between. The CDR3 bases are TGCGCCAGCAGGGCGGGTGGATCCATCAACCTACGAAACTATGGCTACACCTTC. The encoded protein is CASRAGGSINLRNYGYTF.

V and J are TRBV6-4 and TRBJ2-5; D gene uncertain. Germline-derived CDR1 and CDR2 are MRHNA and SNTAGT. CDR3 length: 13 amino acids. V was clipped by 4 bases and J by 5 bases, with 11 bases between them. CDR3 nucleotide sequence: TGTGCCAGCAGTGCCACACCGAAGGAGACCCAGTACTTC. Encoded protein: CASSATPKETQYF.

The chain has TRBV11-2 and TRBJ2-7; 11 bases match TRBD2. The V and J ends lost 5 bases and 8 bases, in that order; junction bases with no gene match: 17. The CDR3 runs 17 residues. Germline CDR1 and CDR2: SGHAT and FQNNGV. CDR3 sequence (DNA): TGTGCCAGCAGCCCTGATGGGGCTAGCGGGAGGAGGGGAAAGCAGTACTTC. Protein: CASSPDGASGRRGKQYF. The full variable domain, its missing parts supplied by reference TRBV11-2 and TRBJ2-7, is EAGVAQSPRYKIIEKRQSVAFWCNPISGHATLYWYQQILGQGPKLLIQFQNNGVVDDSQLPKDRFSAERLKGVDSTLKIQPAKLEDSAVYLCASSPDGASGRRGKQYFGPGTRLTVT.

This chain joins TRBV9 and TRBJ2-3; perhaps TRBD2 as D (5 bases). Germline-derived CDR1 and CDR2 are SGDLS and YYNGEE. Deletions cut 4 bases from V and 3 bases from J, with 18 bases between. The CDR3 spans 16 residues. The CDR3 coding sequence is TGTGCCAGCAGCCCAAACGTAGCTAGCTCGACAGATACGCAGTATTTT. Protein product: CASSPNVASSTDTQYF.

This CDR3 reads CASSFGLAGENEQFF. CDR3 in DNA: TGTGCCAGCAGCTTCGGGCTAGCGGGAGAGAATGAGCAGTTCTTC. The chain combines TRBV11-2 with TRBJ2-1, with 10 bases lining up with TRBD2. Germline values: CDR1 SGHAT, CDR2 FQNNGV. V shed 3 bases and J 7 bases; nucleotides not matched to a gene: 6. The CDR3 is 15 residues long.

The rearrangement links TRBV7-3 to TRBJ2-7; D gene ambiguous. Germline CDR1 and CDR2: SGHTA and FQGTGA. V was pared by 5 bases and J by 7 bases, with 15 bases between. The CDR3 is made up of 13 amino acids. The CDR3, as DNA: TGTGCCAGCAGCCCAAGCCCTCTAGGGGAGCAGTACTTC. Protein: CASSPSPLGEQYF.

This clone occurred a few times. The chain couples TRBV2 to TRBJ1-5; tentative D call: TRBD1 (5 bases). Germline CDR1 SNHLY, CDR2 FYNNEI. This CDR3 is 14 amino acids long. Trimming removed 6 bases from V and 4 bases from J, with 13 bases in between. CDR3 bases: TGTGCCAGCAGCCGGGAGAGGGGAAATCAGCCCCAGCATTTT. Translated: CASSRERGNQPQHF.

The chain recombines TRBV11-2 with TRBJ1-4, with TRBD1 matching 7 bases. V trimming: 4 bases; J trimming: 7 bases; junction bases outside the gene matches: 9. There are 15 residues in the CDR3. CDR1 is SGHAT, CDR2 FQNNGV, per germline. The CDR3 DNA sequence: TGTGCCAGCAGCTCCAGACAGGGTGGGGTTGAAAAACTGTTTTTT. The encoded protein is CASSSRQGGVEKLFF.

The V gene is TRBV6-5, the J gene TRBJ2-1, with 10 bases aligning to TRBD2. This CDR3 has 13 amino acids. Looked up from germline, CDR1 is MNHEY and CDR2 is SVGAGI. The V and J ends lost 8 bases and 8 bases, in that order; junction bases with no gene match: 6. The CDR3 here is CASRAGGRDEQFF. CDR3 nucleotide sequence: TGTGCCAGCCGAGCGGGAGGGAGGGATGAGCAGTTCTTC.

V and J are TRBV5-1 and TRBJ2-1; D is perhaps TRBD1 or TRBD2 (5 bases each). The V end was cut by 2 bases, the J end by 7 bases, with 16 bases between. The germline CDR1 and CDR2 sequences are SGHRS and YFSETQ. The CDR3 has 15 amino acids. The CDR3 sequence is CASSFGGTPGNEQFF. The CDR3 nucleotides read TGCGCCAGCAGCTTTGGGGGAACCCCAGGGAATGAGCAGTTCTTC. Complete variable domain (other parts from reference TRBV5-1 and TRBJ2-1): KAGVTQTPRYLIKTRGQQVTLSCSPISGHRSVSWYQQTPGQGLQFLFEYFSETQRNKGNFPGRFSGRQFSNSRSEMNVSTLELGDSALYLCASSFGGTPGNEQFFGPGTRLTVL.

The chain has TRBV5-1 and TRBJ1-4, with 9 bases fitting TRBD1. CDR3 size: 16 residues. V was clipped by 4 bases and J by 8 bases; unmatched bases: 12. Germline V gene data show CDR1 as SGHRS and CDR2 as YFSETQ. This CDR3 is CASSHALRDREEKLFF. CDR3 nucleotide sequence: TGCGCCAGCAGCCACGCTCTCAGGGACAGGGAGGAAAAACTGTTTTTT.

Here the CDR3 reads CASRLATSTDTQYF. In DNA form, the CDR3 reads TGTGCCAGCAGACTAGCAACTAGCACAGATACGCAGTATTTT. This chain connects TRBV6-1 to TRBJ2-3, with D possibly matching TRBD2 (6 bases). V was shortened by 6 bases and J by 0 bases, with 10 bases between the two germline ends. Germline V gene data show CDR1 as MNHNS and CDR2 as SASEGT. CDR3 length equals 14 residues.

V is TRBV5-1 and J is TRBJ2-6; D is possibly TRBD1 (5 bases). The germline gives CDR1 SGHRS, CDR2 YFSETQ. V was cut by 4 bases and J by 2 bases, with 13 bases left in between. The CDR3 sequence is 16 residues long. CDR3 nucleotides: TGCGCCAGCAGCCAGGATGCAGGGACTGGGGCCAACGTCCTGACTTTC. Translation: CASSQDAGTGANVLTF. Supplemented by reference TRBV5-1 and TRBJ2-6, the full variable domain reads KAGVTQTPRYLIKTRGQQVTLSCSPISGHRSVSWYQQTPGQGLQFLFEYFSETQRNKGNFPGRFSGRQFSNSRSEMNVSTLELGDSALYLCASSQDAGTGANVLTFGAGSRLTVL.

The CDR3 DNA reads TGTGCCAGCAGTGGTCTCTTAAGCTCTGGGGCCAACGTCCTGACTTTC. It encodes CASSGLLSSGANVLTF. The V and J genes are TRBV6-1 and TRBJ2-6; D is ambiguous. The length of the CDR3 is 16 residues. The germline V gene encodes CDR1 MNHNS and CDR2 SASEGT. The ends were cut back, 4 bases at V and 0 bases at J, with 10 bases in the middle.

The chain uses TRBV11-2 and TRBJ1-1; D call uncertain. CDR3 size: 13 residues. V was shortened by 1 base and J by 0 bases, with 3 bases between the two germline ends. The germline CDR1 and CDR2 sequences are SGHAT and FQNNGV. The CDR3 region has the DNA TGTGCCAGCAGCTTAGTAATGAACACTGAAGCTTTCTTT. Translated: CASSLVMNTEAFF.

The genes are TRBV5-1 and TRBJ2-1; no clear D. CDR3 length: 13 residues. Germline V lookup: CDR1 SGHRS, CDR2 YFSETQ. Deletions cut 1 base from V and 8 bases from J, with 10 bases between. CDR3 loop: CASSLNALDEQFF. The CDR3 DNA reads TGCGCCAGCAGCTTGAATGCTTTGGATGAGCAGTTCTTC.

The gene calls are TRBV5-6 and TRBJ2-1, with 7 bases aligning to TRBD1. The CDR3 length is 14 residues. The V gene's germline CDR1 is SGHDT and CDR2 YYEEEE. V lost 4 bases and J lost 2; bases outside the gene matches: 3. The CDR3 protein is CASSIGGAYNEQFF. As DNA, the CDR3 is TGTGCCAGCAGCATAGGGGGCGCCTACAATGAGCAGTTCTTC.